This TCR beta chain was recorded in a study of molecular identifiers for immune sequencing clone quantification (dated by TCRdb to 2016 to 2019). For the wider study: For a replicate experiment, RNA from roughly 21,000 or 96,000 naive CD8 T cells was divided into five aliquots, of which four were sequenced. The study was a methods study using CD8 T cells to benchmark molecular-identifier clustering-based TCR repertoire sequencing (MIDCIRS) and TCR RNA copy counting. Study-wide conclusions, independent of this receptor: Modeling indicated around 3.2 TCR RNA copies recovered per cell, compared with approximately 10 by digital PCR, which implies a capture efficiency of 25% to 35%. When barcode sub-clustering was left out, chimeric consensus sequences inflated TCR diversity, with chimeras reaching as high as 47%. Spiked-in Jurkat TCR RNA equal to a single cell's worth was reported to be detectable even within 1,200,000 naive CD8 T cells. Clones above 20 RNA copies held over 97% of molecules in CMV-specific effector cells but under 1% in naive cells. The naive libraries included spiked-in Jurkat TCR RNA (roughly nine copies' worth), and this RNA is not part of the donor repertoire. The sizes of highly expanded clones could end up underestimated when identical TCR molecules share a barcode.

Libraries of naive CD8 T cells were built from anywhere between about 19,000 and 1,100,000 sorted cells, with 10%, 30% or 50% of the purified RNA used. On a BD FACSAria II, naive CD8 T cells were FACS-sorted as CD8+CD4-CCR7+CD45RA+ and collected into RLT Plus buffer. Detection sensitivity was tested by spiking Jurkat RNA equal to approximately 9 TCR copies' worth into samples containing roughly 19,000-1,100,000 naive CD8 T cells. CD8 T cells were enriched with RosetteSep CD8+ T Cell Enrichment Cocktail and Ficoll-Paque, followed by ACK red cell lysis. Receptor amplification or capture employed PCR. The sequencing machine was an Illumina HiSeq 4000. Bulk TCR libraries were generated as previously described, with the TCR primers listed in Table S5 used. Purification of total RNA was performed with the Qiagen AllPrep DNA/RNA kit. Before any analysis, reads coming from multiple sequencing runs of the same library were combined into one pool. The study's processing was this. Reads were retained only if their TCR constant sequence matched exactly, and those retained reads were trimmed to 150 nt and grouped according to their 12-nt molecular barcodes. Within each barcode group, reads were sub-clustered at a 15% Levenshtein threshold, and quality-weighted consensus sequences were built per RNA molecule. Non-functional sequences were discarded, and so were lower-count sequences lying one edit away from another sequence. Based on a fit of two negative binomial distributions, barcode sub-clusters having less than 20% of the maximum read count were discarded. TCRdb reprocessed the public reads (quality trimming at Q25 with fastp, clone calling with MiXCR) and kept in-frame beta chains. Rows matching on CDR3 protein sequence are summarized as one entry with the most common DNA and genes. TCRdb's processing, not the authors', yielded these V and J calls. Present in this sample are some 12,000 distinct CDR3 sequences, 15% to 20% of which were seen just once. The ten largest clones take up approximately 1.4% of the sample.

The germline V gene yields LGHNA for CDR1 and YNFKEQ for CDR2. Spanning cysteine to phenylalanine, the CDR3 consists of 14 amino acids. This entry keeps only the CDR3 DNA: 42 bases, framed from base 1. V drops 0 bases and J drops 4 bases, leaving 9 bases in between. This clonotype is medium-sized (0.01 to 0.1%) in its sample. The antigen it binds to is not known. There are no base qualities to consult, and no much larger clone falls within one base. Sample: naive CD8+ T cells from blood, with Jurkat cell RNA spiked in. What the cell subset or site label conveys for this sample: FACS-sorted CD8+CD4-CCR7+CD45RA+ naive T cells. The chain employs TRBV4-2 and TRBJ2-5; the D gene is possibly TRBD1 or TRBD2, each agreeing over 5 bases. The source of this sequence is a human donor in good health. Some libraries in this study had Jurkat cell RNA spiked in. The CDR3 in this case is CASSQEWGLETQYF. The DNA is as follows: TGTGCCAGCAGCCAAGAATGGGGGTTAGAGACCCAGTACTTC.